Detailed here is one T cell receptor (beta chain). No antigen is known for it. Combining a sample-barcoded 5' primer with a J-beta primer mix, a second PCR ran for roughly 7 to 11 cycles. TCRdb called the 5' RACE reads again in MiXCR, with one record for every CDR3 protein. In the table there are approximately 2,000,000 distinct CDR3 sequences, about two fifths of which are singletons. Roughly 10 milliliters of peripheral blood were drawn from each donor. The sample is drawn from a study of blood T cells in healthy people across ages. This CDR3 is built from 15 residues. J gave up 9 bases and V 5 bases, and 8 bases lay outside the gene matches. Germline-derived CDR1 and CDR2 are LGHNA and YSLEER. Findings and limits, study-wide: Estimated diversity across one million T cells was deemed an underestimate. Across samples, TCR beta diversity tracked strongly with naive T cell percentage. Expanded clonotype changes were possibly confounded by unknown donor CMV status.

The TCR was taken from a human donor in good health. The source material was blood. The chain uses TRBV4-3 and TRBJ2-5, with TRBD2 matching 14 bases. CDR3 nucleotide sequence: TGCGCCAGCAGCGAGGGACTAGCGGGGGACGGGGCCCAGTACTTC. It encodes CASSEGLAGDGAQYF.